This paragraph reports one T cell receptor (beta chain). In its sample, this clone comes out as medium-sized (0.01 to 0.1%). Base qualities are missing; no much larger clone stands one base away. The RNeasy Mini kit was used to extract total RNA, and the SuperScript VILO kit was used to synthesize cDNA from 100-300 ng of that RNA. CDR3 regions were amplified with multiplexed V- and J-gene primers designed to reduce differential amplification bias. The immunoSEQ platform was used for CDR3 amplification and for high-throughput sequencing of TCRalpha and TCRbeta. The authors processed their data as follows. The sequencing data were analyzed in immunoSEQ Analyzer 2.0, with the analysis covering V gene frequency, CDR3 length and V/J pairing. Repertoire analyses kept only productive rearrangements that lacked stop codons. Clonotype diversity per donor was quantified with Shannon and Simpson diversity indices. IMGT conventions were followed for defining CDR3, and WebLogo sequence logos were used to visualize conserved CDR3 motifs. To limit the effect of sequence-frequency bias, gene-usage abundance was additionally recomputed from unique clonotype counts. This immuneACCESS table, as held by TCRdb, lists in-frame sequences with V and J called but not all clones. Of the missing ones, under half trace to an unresolved V gene in checked studies; the others have no known cause. V and J calls plus clone size are reproduced from that table; the DNA served to infer D and trimming. This sample lists 250 to 400 clones; about 30% were detected once. The ten largest make up roughly 44% of the sample.

This entry comes from a study of CD8 T cell repertoires and influenza (TCRdb year 2017). The study in broad terms: Several healthy influenza A-immune young adults aged 18 to 29 and two middle-aged donors were included in the cohort. The M1-restricted CD8 T cell repertoire of roughly six healthy donors was profiled by next-generation sequencing of both the TCRalpha and TCRbeta chains. What the study reported, not specific to this receptor: The use of cDNA templates could bias sequence abundance through expression, reverse transcription or PCR, although the numbers of unique clonotypes would not be affected. The canonical 11-mer xRSx CDR3beta motif made up only about half of M1-specific TCRs, while a 10-mer xGxY motif contributed around 12%. An average of about 430 unique M1-specific TCRbeta clonotypes (range about 140-1,000) was carried per donor, suggesting that repertoire diversity was underestimated by earlier methods. In vitro expansion could skew the repertoire, but comparing 18 TRBV families before and after expansion showed no significant skewing. In every donor, TRBV19 was the dominant gene in the M1-specific TCRbeta repertoire, making up roughly 57.1% to 89.5% of sequences.

CDR1 and CDR2 are drawn from the germline V gene (reference sequence): LNHDA, SQIVND. The cysteine opens and the phenylalanine closes a CDR3 of 14 amino acids. The sequence is cut down to CDR3 DNA, 42 bases in frame from base 1. V is shortened by 7 bases, J by 5 bases, and the region joining them spans 14 bases. For about 19 days, the CD8 T cells were restimulated once a week using irradiated TAP-deficient T2 cells pulsed with peptide (roughly 1.1 uM). Prior influenza exposure was inferred from donor age and from positive M1 tetramer staining, which was observed in every donor. Every 3 to 4 days, the cultures were fed with AIM-V medium containing human serum, MLA-144 supernatant and recombinant IL-2. Peripheral blood mononuclear cells were obtained from fresh blood samples by Ficoll Paque Plus density separation. Positive selection with human CD8 MicroBeads was used to enrich CD8 T cells from the PBMCs. M1 dextramer-positive CD8 T cells were FACS-sorted from the expanded cultures and lysed for RNA isolation.

The specimen sequenced was M1 dextramer-binding CD8+ T cells from cultured PBMCs. What this sample's cell subset or site label stands for: CD8 T cells sorted as dextramer-positive for the influenza matrix M1 58-66 peptide. This TCR was sampled from a person aged 18 to 30 in good health. The chain joins TRBV19 to TRBJ2-2; TRBD2 could be the D gene, as 5 bases match. The encoded CDR3 is CASNEGSVTGELFF. The DNA sequence is TGTGCCAGTAATGAGGGTTCGGTGACCGGGGAGCTGTTTTTT.